These 24 T cell receptor beta chains came from one sample sequenced in a study of response to subunit inactivated influenza vaccine. Via MiXCR, TCRdb re-called the RT-PCR reads, giving one row per CDR3 protein. The sample holds over 300,000 distinct CDR3 sequences, roughly 22% seen once. The sequences come from PBMCs from blood, collected less than 22 months after vaccination. The source of these receptors is a man between 45 and 75 years old who received an inactivated influenza vaccine.

The chain is built from TRBV12-3 or TRBV12-4 and TRBJ2-7; D may be TRBD1 (6 bases). The CDR3 loop spans 14 amino acids. V was clipped by 7 bases and J by 1 base, with 14 bases between them. In nucleotides, the CDR3 is TGTGCCAGCAATTACGGGACATTTTCCTACGAGCAGTACTTC. The encoded protein is CASNYGTFSYEQYF.

This rearrangement joins TRBV7-8 to TRBJ2-3, with no clear D. Germline CDR1 is SGHVS and CDR2 is FQNEAQ. The CDR3 has 14 amino acids. Trimming stripped 4 bases from V and 2 bases from J, with 10 bases between. The CDR3 region is CASSSDHFTDTQYF. The CDR3 region has the DNA TGTGCCAGCAGCTCAGACCACTTCACAGATACGCAGTATTTT.

V is TRBV20-1 and J is TRBJ1-6; TRBD1 agrees at 7 bases. V lost 0 bases to trimming and J lost 10 bases; unmatched junction nucleotides: 9. Germline V gene lookup returns CDR1 DFQATT and CDR2 SNEGSKA (reference sequence). There are 15 residues in the CDR3. The CDR3 loop reads CSARDRRGGQSPLHF. DNA of the CDR3: TGCAGTGCTAGAGATCGGCGAGGGGGCCAATCACCCCTCCACTTT.

This clonotype was recorded many times. This chain links TRBV5-1 with TRBJ1-2, with D unclear. The CDR3 runs to 13 residues. Trimming took 0 bases from V and 6 from J, leaving 9 bases between them. Germline CDR1 reads SGHRS; CDR2 reads YFSETQ. This chain's CDR3 is CASSLDGQNGYTF. In nucleotides, the CDR3 is TGCGCCAGCAGCTTGGATGGCCAAAATGGCTACACCTTC.

The table lists this clonotype with a few counts. The chain has TRBV12-3 or TRBV12-4 and TRBJ1-2; 11 bases agree with TRBD1. V lost 6 bases and J lost 5; bases outside the gene matches: 11. The CDR3 is 16 amino acids. The CDR3 protein is CASSSSGTGGIYGYTF. The CDR3, as DNA: TGTGCCAGCAGCTCATCCGGGACAGGGGGGATATATGGCTACACCTTC.

This clonotype has a count of ten or more. The CDR3 loop is CASSPGAGQPQHF. The CDR3 DNA sequence: TGTGCCAGCAGCCCAGGGGCAGGGCAGCCCCAGCATTTT. The chain carries TRBV7-9 and TRBJ1-5; TRBD1 might be the D (6 bases). Germline V lookup: CDR1 SEHNR, CDR2 FQNEAQ (reference sequence). Trimming shortened V by 5 bases and J by 7 bases, and 12 bases separated the two germline ends. The CDR3 runs to 13 residues.

This clonotype was detected only a few times. The chain has TRBV30 and TRBJ1-6; D gene unclear. From germline, CDR1 is GTSNPN and CDR2 SVGIG (reference sequence). The CDR3 is 14 amino acids. Trimming shortened V by 3 bases and J by 4 bases, and 10 bases separated the two germline ends. CDR3 DNA sequence: TGTGCCTGGAGGGGCGGGGAATATAATTCACCCCTCCACTTT. It specifies CAWRGGEYNSPLHF.

Of note for this clonotype: No conserved phenylalanine or tryptophan is present at the end of the CDR3, so a read error is the likely explanation. V gene TRBV20-1 combines with J gene TRBJ1-1, with 7 nucleotides matching TRBD1. This CDR3 region has 14 residues. Trimming took 5 bases from V and 2 from J; bases not matched to a gene: 8. From germline, CDR1 is DFQATT and CDR2 SNEGSKA (reference sequence). The CDR3 region has the DNA TGCAGTGCTGGAATCGGGACAGTCAACACTGAAGCTTTCTGT. This gives the protein CSAGIGTVNTEAFC.

The chain employs TRBV4-2 and TRBJ2-5; D gene uncertain. CDR3 size: 13 residues. Trimming shortened V by 0 bases and J by 3 bases, and 5 bases separated the two germline ends. CDR1 is LGHNA, CDR2 YNFKEQ, per germline. The CDR3 DNA reads as TGTGCCAGCAGCCAAGATCCAAAAGAGACCCAGTACTTC. Its translation: CASSQDPKETQYF.

This clonotype was detected only a few times. The rearrangement uses TRBV7-2 and TRBJ2-1, with D tentatively TRBD2 (5 bases). V was shortened by 1 base and J by 7 bases, with 14 bases between the two germline ends. The germline CDR1 and CDR2 sequences are SGHTA and FQGNSA. This CDR3 spans 15 amino acids. Here the CDR3 DNA reads TGTGCCAGCAGCTTAGTTTTGGGCTGGAGGAATGAGCAGTTCTTC. Its translation is CASSLVLGWRNEQFF.

The J gene is TRBJ2-3, the V gene TRBV5-4, with TRBD2 matching over 8 bases. The CDR3 is 17 amino acids. V trimming: 2 bases; J trimming: 0 bases; junction bases outside the gene matches: 8. Germline CDR1 SGHNT, CDR2 YYREEE (reference sequence). CDR3: CASSFLASGRSTDTQYF. DNA of the CDR3: TGTGCCAGCAGCTTTTTGGCTAGCGGGCGAAGCACAGATACGCAGTATTTT. The full variable domain, completed using reference TRBV5-4 and TRBJ2-3, is ETGVTQSPTHLIKTRGQQVTLRCSSQSGHNTVSWYQQALGQGPQFIFQYYREEENGRGNFPPRFSGLQFPNYSSELNVNALELDDSALYLCASSFLASGRSTDTQYFGPGTRLTVL.

The rearrangement uses TRBV9 and TRBJ2-1; 8 bases map to TRBD2. The CDR3 totals 13 residues. Per germline, CDR1 SGDLS and CDR2 YYNGEE. CDR3 DNA sequence: TGTGGGACGGGGGGGAGCTCCTACAATGAGCAGTTCTTC. It translates to CGTGGSSYNEQFF.

This clonotype has a count of ten or more. The V and J genes are TRBV20-1 and TRBJ1-1; D gene uncertain. CDR1 DFQATT and CDR2 SNEGSKA come from the germline V gene (reference sequence). Trimming removed 3 bases from V and 3 bases from J, with 11 bases in between. CDR3 size: 13 residues. The CDR3 nucleotides are TGCAGTGCTAGGGGGAGTAGGTACACTGAAGCTTTCTTT. Its translation: CSARGSRYTEAFF.

The CDR3 loop is CATSSPVNTQYF. Written as DNA, the CDR3 is TGTGCCACCAGCAGCCCTGTTAATACGCAGTATTTT. The V and J genes are TRBV15 and TRBJ2-3; D not certain. The germline gives CDR1 LNHNV, CDR2 YYDKDF (reference sequence). The V gene lost 3 bases and the J gene lost 7 bases, with 8 bases spanning the gap. The CDR3 runs to 12 residues.

This clonotype was detected only a few times. The J gene is TRBJ2-1, the V gene TRBV4-3, with 8 nucleotides matching TRBD2. CDR3 length equals 16 residues. CDR1 is LGHNA, CDR2 YSLEER, per germline. Unmatched junction bases numbered 8, after V lost 5 bases and J lost 2 bases. In DNA, the CDR3 is TGCGCCAGCAGCTTACGTAAGCGGGGGCCCTACAATGAGCAGTTCTTC. Encoded protein: CASSLRKRGPYNEQFF.

This chain links TRBV7-2 with TRBJ2-4, with D possibly being TRBD2 (6 bases). CDR3 length: 13 residues. Trimming removed 1 base from V and 9 bases from J, with 10 bases in between. In germline, CDR1 is SGHTA, CDR2 FQGNSA. CDR3 DNA sequence: TGTGCCAGCAGCTTAGGGGGGGACGGCATTCAGTACTTC. This codes for CASSLGGDGIQYF.

This sequence joins TRBV7-2 and TRBJ1-6; D remains ambiguous. V lost 2 bases and J 0 bases, leaving 5 bases between the germline ends. Germline CDR1 and CDR2: SGHTA and FQGNSA. The CDR3 extends over 15 amino acids. The CDR3, as DNA: TGTGCCAGCAGCTTAATGAGCTCCTATAATTCACCCCTCCACTTT. Amino acid sequence: CASSLMSSYNSPLHF.

Only a few counts were recorded for this clonotype. The rearrangement joins TRBV25-1 to TRBJ2-2, with D possibly matching TRBD2 (6 bases). V shed 0 bases and J shed 4 bases, with 9 bases lying between them. Per germline, CDR1 MGHDK and CDR2 SYGVNS. The CDR3 is 15 amino acids. CDR3 DNA: TGTGCCAGCAGTGAATATACGGGGGTCACCGGGGAGCTGTTTTTT. It translates to CASSEYTGVTGELFF.

This chain links TRBV19 with TRBJ2-2; either TRBD1 or TRBD2 may supply D (5 bases each). Trimming took off 3 bases at V and 4 bases at J, with 9 bases between the two ends. CDR3 length: 14 amino acids. Germline V gene lookup returns CDR1 LNHDA and CDR2 SQIVND (reference sequence). CDR3 sequence reads: CASSMGVITGELFF. The CDR3 bases are TGTGCCAGTAGTATGGGGGTTATCACCGGGGAGCTGTTTTTT.

The V gene is TRBV2, the J gene TRBJ2-1; D is undetermined. The CDR3 length is 11 residues. With 4 bases removed from V and 12 bases from J, the gap between germline ends came to 10 bases. Germline CDR1 SNHLY, CDR2 FYNNEI. The CDR3 region has the DNA TGTGCCAGCAGTGTAGTAATGGGGCAGTTCTTC. Translated, it gives CASSVVMGQFF.

V usage is TRBV29-1 and J usage is TRBJ2-7, with 7 bases lining up with TRBD1. The CDR3 loop spans 15 amino acids. V was pared by 4 bases and J by 0 bases, with 9 bases of the junction left unmatched. Germline CDR1 reads SQVTM; CDR2 reads ANQGSEA. CDR3 nucleotide sequence: TGCAGCGTTGCTTGGGGACAGCTTTTCTCCTACGAGCAGTACTTC. The encoded protein is CSVAWGQLFSYEQYF.

This rearrangement joins TRBV4-1 to TRBJ2-5, with TRBD1 matching 9 bases. CDR1 is MGHRA and CDR2 is YSYEKL in the germline V gene. V lost 2 bases to trimming and J lost 4 bases; unmatched junction nucleotides: 2. The CDR3 contains 14 residues. DNA for the CDR3: TGCGCCAGCAGCCAATCGACAGGGGGAGAGACCCAGTACTTC. Translating gives CASSQSTGGETQYF.

The rearrangement uses TRBV4-3 and TRBJ2-7; D remains ambiguous. Trimming pared 1 base from V and 2 bases from J, leaving 15 bases between. Germline V gene lookup returns CDR1 LGHNA and CDR2 YSLEER. The CDR3 covers 16 residues. CDR3 nucleotide sequence: TGCGCCAGCAGCCAAGCCCATTCGGAACCCACCTACGAGCAGTACTTC. The encoded protein is CASSQAHSEPTYEQYF.

At least ten counts were recorded for this clonotype. This chain connects TRBV20-1 to TRBJ1-3; no reliable D call. Looked up from germline, CDR1 is DFQATT and CDR2 is SNEGSKA (reference sequence). V lost 2 bases to trimming and J lost 0 bases, with 5 bases between them. The CDR3 sequence is 13 residues long. CDR3 bases: TGCAGTGCTAGACCACTCTCTGGAAACACCATATATTTT. Translated: CSARPLSGNTIYF.